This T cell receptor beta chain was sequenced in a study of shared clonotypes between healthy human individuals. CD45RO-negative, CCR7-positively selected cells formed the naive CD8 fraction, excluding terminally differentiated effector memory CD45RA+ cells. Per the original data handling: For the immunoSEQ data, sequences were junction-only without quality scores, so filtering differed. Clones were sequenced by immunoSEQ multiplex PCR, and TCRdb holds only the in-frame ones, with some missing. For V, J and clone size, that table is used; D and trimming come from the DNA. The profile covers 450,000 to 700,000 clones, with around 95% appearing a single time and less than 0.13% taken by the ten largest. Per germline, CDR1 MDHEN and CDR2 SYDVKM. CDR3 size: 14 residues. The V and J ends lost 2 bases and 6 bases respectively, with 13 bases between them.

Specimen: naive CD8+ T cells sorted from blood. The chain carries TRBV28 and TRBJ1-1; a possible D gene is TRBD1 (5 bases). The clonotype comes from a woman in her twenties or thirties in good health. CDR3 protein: CASSLIDSYPEAFF. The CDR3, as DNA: TGTGCCAGCAGTTTAATCGACAGCTATCCTGAAGCTTTCTTT.